The source of this T cell receptor beta chain is a study of CD39 and CD103 CD8 tumor-infiltrating T cells. Study background: Repertoire comparisons were shown for four patients, including a melanoma patient.

Germline V CDR1 and CDR2: SGHTS, YDEGEE. The CDR3 totals 16 residues. Trimming took off 0 bases at V and 3 bases at J, with 13 bases between the two ends. The protocol was immunoSEQ multiplex PCR, while the TCRdb copy is restricted to in-frame clones and leaves out a portion. In the table there are roughly 15,000 clones, approximately 90% of which are singletons. The count of this clone is one. The receptor was isolated from a human donor with head and neck squamous cell carcinoma. The J gene is TRBJ2-1, the V gene TRBV5-8; no clear D. Input material: CD8+ T cells sorted from blood. Subset given: total memory CD8 T cells (CD45RA-CCR7+/-) from blood or uninvolved lymph node. The CDR3 nucleotides read TGTGCCAGCAGCTTGGGGCCTGGGGTCAACTACAATGAGCAGTTCTTC. This translates into CASSLGPGVNYNEQFF.